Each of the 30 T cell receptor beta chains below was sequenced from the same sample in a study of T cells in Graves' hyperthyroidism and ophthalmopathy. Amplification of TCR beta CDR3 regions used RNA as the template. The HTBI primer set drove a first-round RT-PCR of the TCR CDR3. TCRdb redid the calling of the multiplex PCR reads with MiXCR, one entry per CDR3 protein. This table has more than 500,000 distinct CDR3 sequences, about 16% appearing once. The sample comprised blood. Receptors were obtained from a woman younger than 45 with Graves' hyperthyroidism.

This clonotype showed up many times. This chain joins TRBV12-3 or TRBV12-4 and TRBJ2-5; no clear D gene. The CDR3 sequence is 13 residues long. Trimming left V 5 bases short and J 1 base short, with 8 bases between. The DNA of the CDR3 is TGTGCCAGCAGTCCTCAGATCCAAGAGACCCAGTACTTC. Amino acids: CASSPQIQETQYF.

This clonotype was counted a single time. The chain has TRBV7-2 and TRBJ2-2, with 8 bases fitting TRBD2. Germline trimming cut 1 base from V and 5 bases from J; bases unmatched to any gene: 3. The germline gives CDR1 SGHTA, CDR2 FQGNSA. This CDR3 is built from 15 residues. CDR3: CASSLVPGGTGELFF. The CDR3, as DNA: TGTGCCAGCAGCTTAGTTCCGGGAGGGACCGGGGAGCTGTTTTTT.

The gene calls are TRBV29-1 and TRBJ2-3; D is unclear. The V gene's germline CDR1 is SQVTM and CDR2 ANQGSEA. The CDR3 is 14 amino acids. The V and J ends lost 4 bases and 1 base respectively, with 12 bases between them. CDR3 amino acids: CSVGPRAGTDTQYF. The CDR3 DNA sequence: TGCAGCGTTGGGCCTCGGGCTGGCACAGATACGCAGTATTTT.

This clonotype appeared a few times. This chain's CDR3 is CASSIGGRNNQPQHF. The DNA for the CDR3 is TGTGCCAGTAGTATTGGGGGGCGGAACAATCAGCCCCAGCATTTT. The chain links TRBV19 to TRBJ1-5, with a tentative D call TRBD1 (6 bases). Germline V gene sequence: CDR1 LNHDA, CDR2 SQIVND (reference sequence). The CDR3 length is 15 residues. The V and J ends lost 3 bases and 3 bases respectively, with 12 bases between them. Full variable domain (outside the CDR3, taken from reference TRBV19 and TRBJ1-5): DGGITQSPKYLFRKEGQNVTLSCEQNLNHDAMYWYRQDPGQGLRLIYYSQIVNDFQKGDIAEGYSVSREKKESFPLTVTSAQKNPTAFYLCASSIGGRNNQPQHFGDGTRLSIL.

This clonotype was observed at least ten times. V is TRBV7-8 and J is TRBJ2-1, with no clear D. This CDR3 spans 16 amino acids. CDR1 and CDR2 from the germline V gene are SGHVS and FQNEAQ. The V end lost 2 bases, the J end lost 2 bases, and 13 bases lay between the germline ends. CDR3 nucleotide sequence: TGTGCCAGCAGCTTAAGACTCGGCGCGCCCTACAATGAGCAGTTCTTC. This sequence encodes CASSLRLGAPYNEQFF. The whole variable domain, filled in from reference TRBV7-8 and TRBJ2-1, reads GAGVSQSPRYKVAKRGQDVALRCDPISGHVSLFWYQQALGQGPEFLTYFQNEAQLDKSGLPSDRFFAERPEGSVSTLKIQRTQQEDSAVYLCASSLRLGAPYNEQFFGPGTRLTVL.

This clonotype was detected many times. The CDR3 DNA follows: TGTGCCAGCAGCTTAGGCCAGTCAGGGGGCGACACTGAAGCTTTCTTT. It is translated as CASSLGQSGGDTEAFF. The chain uses TRBV13 and TRBJ1-1; TRBD1 agrees at 8 bases. V dropped 0 bases and J dropped 3; count of bases not matched to a gene: 6. The CDR3 contains 16 residues. The germline V gene encodes CDR1 PRHDT and CDR2 FYEKMQ (reference sequence).

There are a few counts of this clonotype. The CDR3 loop reads CSARVQAAHRQDEQYF. For the CDR3, the DNA is TGCAGTGCTAGAGTTCAGGCAGCTCATCGGCAGGATGAGCAGTACTTC. The genes are TRBV20-1 and TRBJ2-7, with no clear D. V was cut by 1 base and J by 7 bases, with 23 bases left in between. Germline loops: CDR1 DFQATT, CDR2 SNEGSKA (reference sequence). CDR3 length: 16 amino acids.

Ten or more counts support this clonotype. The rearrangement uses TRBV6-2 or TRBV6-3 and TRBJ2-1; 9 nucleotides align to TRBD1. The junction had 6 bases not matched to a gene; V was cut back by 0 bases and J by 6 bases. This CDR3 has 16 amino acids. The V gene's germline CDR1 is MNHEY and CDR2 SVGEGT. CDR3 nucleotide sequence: TGTGCCAGCAGTTACTCGAGTACAGGGGGCCTCAATGAGCAGTTCTTC. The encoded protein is CASSYSSTGGLNEQFF.

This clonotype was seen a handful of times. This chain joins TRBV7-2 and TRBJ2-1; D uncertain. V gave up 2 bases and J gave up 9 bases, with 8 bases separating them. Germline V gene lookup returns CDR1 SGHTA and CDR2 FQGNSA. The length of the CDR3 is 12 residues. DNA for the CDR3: TGTGCCAGCAGCTTAACGCTCGGTGAGCAGTTCTTC. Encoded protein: CASSLTLGEQFF.

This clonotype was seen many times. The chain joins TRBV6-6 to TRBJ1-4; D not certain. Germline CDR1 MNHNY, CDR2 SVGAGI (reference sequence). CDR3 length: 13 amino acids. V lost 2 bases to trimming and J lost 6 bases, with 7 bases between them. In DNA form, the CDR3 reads TGTGCCAGCAGTTACCGCGTGGATGAAAAACTGTTTTTT. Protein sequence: CASSYRVDEKLFF.

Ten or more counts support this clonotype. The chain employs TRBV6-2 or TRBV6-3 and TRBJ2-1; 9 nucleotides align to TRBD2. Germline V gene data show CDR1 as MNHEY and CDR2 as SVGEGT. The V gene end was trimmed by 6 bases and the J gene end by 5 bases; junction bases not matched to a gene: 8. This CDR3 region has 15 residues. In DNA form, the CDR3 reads TGTGCCAGCAGCCCCGCTAGCGGGATGGACAATGAGCAGTTCTTC. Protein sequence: CASSPASGMDNEQFF.

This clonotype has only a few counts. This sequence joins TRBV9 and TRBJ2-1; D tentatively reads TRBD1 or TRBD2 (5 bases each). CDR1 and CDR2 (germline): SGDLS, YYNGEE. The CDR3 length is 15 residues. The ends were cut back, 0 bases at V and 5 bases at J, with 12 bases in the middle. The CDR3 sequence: CASSVGPGSHNEQFF. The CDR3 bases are TGTGCCAGCAGCGTAGGGCCAGGGAGCCACAATGAGCAGTTCTTC.

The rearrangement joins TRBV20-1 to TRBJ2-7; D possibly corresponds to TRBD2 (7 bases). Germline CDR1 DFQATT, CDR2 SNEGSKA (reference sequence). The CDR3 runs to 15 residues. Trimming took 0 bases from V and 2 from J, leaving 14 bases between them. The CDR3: CSARDAREGAYEQYF. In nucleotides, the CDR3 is TGCAGTGCTAGAGATGCGAGGGAGGGGGCCTACGAGCAGTACTTC.

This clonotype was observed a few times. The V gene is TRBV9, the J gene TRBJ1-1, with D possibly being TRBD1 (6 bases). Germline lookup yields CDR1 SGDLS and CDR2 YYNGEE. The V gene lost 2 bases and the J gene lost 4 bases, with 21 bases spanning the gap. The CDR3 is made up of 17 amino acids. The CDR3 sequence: CASSVNRGGLGGTEAFF. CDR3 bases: TGTGCCAGCAGCGTGAATAGGGGGGGGTTAGGCGGCACTGAAGCTTTCTTT.

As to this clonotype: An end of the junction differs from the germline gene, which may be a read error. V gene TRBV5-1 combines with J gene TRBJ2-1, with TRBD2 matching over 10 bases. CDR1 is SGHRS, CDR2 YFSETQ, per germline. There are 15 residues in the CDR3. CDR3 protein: CAGSQASGGRDEQFF. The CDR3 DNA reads TGCGCCGGCAGCCAGGCTAGCGGGGGCCGGGATGAGCAGTTCTTC.

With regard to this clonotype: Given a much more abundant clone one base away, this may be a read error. The chain's CDR3 is CASGLELAGSSYEQYF. In nucleotides, the CDR3 is TGCGCCAGCGGCTTGGAACTAGCGGGAAGCTCCTACGAGCAGTACTTC. This chain links TRBV5-1 with TRBJ2-7, with 10 positions matching TRBD2. CDR1 and CDR2 (germline): SGHRS, YFSETQ. The CDR3 length is 16 residues. Filled out from reference TRBV5-1 and TRBJ2-7, the complete variable domain reads KAGVTQTPRYLIKTRGQQVTLSCSPISGHRSVSWYQQTPGQGLQFLFEYFSETQRNKGNFPGRFSGRQFSNSRSEMNVSTLELGDSALYLCASGLELAGSSYEQYFGPGTRLTVT.

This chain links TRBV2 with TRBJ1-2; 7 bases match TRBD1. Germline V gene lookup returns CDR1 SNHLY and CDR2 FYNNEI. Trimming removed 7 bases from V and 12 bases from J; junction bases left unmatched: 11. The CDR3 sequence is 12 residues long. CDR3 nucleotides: TGTGCCAGCAAAAGGACAGGAGGCTTGAACACCTTC. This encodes CASKRTGGLNTF.

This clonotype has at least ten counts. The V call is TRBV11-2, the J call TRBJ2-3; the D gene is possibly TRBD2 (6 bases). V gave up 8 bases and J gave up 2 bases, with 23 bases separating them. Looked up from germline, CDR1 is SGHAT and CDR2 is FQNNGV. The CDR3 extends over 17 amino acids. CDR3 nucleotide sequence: TGTGCCAGCCTCCTGGGAGGTGGGCGGAGCAACACAGATACGCAGTATTTT. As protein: CASLLGGGRSNTDTQYF.

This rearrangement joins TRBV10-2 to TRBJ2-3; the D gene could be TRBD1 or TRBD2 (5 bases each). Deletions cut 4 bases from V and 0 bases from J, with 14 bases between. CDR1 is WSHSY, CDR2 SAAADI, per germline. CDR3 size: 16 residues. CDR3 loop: CASSVGTLASTDTQYF. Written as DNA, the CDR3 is TGCGCCAGCAGTGTGGGGACCCTAGCAAGCACAGATACGCAGTATTTT.

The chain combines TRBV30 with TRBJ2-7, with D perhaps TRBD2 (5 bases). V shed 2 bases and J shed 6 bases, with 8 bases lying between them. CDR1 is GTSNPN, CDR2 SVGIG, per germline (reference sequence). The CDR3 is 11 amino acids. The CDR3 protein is CAWSRAGEQYF. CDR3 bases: TGTGCCTGGAGTAGGGCGGGCGAGCAGTACTTC.

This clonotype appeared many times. The CDR3 loop reads CASSGDPSYNEQFF. The DNA of the CDR3 is TGTGCCAGCAGTGGTGACCCCTCCTACAATGAGCAGTTCTTC. J is TRBJ2-1 and V is TRBV2, with D unclear. Deletions cut 4 bases from V and 0 bases from J, with 7 bases between. This CDR3 region has 14 residues. Germline V gene lookup returns CDR1 SNHLY and CDR2 FYNNEI. Full variable domain (remainder filled in from reference TRBV2 and TRBJ2-1): EPEVTQTPSHQVTQMGQEVILRCVPISNHLYFYWYRQILGQKVEFLVSFYNNEISEKSEIFDDQFSVERPDGSNFTLKIRSTKLEDSAMYFCASSGDPSYNEQFFGPGTRLTVL.

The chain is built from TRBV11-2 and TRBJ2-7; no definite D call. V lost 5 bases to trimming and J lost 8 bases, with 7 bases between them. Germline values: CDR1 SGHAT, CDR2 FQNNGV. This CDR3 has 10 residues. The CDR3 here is CASSRGQQYF. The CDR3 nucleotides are TGTGCCAGCAGCCGCGGACAGCAGTACTTC.

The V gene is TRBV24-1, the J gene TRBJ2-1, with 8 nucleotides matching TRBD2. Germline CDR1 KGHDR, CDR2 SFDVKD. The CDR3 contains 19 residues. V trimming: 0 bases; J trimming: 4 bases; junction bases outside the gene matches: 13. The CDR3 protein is CATSDLPRSGRSDYNEQFF. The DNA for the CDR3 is TGTGCCACCAGTGATTTGCCTCGCAGCGGGAGAAGTGATTACAATGAGCAGTTCTTC.

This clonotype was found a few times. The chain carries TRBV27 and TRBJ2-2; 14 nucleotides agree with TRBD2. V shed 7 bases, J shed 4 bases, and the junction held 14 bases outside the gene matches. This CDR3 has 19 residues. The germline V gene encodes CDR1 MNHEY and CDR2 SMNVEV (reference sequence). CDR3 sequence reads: CASTLTSGRARIGTGELFF. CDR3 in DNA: TGTGCCAGCACTCTGACTAGCGGGAGGGCCAGGATTGGCACCGGGGAGCTGTTTTTT.

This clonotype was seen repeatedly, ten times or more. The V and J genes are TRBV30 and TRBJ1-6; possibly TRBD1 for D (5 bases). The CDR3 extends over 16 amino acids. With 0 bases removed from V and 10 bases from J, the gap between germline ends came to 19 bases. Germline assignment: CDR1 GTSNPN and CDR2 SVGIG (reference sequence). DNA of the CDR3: TGTGCCTGGAGTGTACAACGAACCACCGGGGGATCACCCCTCCACTTT. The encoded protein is CAWSVQRTTGGSPLHF.

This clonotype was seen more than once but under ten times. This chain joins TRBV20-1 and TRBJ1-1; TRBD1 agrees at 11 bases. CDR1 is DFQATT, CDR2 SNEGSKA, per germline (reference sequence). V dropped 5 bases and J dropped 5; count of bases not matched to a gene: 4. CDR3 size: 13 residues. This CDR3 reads CSAGQGAVTEAFF. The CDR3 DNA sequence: TGCAGTGCTGGACAGGGGGCGGTGACTGAAGCTTTCTTT.

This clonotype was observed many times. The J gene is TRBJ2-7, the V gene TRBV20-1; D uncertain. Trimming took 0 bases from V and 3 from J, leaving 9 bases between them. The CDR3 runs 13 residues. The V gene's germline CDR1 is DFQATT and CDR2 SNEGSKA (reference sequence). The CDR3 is CSARDPHRYEQYF. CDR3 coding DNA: TGCAGTGCTAGAGATCCCCACCGCTACGAGCAGTACTTC.

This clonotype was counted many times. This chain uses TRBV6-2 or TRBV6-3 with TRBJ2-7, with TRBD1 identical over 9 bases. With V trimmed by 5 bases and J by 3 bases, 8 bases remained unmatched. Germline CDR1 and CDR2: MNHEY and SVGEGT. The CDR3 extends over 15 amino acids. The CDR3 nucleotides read TGTGCCAGCAGTAAACAGGGGGCCGAGGTCTACGAGCAGTACTTC. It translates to CASSKQGAEVYEQYF.

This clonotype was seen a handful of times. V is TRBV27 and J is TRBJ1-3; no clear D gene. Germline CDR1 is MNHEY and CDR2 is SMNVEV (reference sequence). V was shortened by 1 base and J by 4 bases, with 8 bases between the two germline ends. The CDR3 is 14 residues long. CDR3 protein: CASSLYGRGNTIYF. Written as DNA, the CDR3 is TGTGCCAGCAGTTTATACGGCCGAGGAAACACCATATATTTT.

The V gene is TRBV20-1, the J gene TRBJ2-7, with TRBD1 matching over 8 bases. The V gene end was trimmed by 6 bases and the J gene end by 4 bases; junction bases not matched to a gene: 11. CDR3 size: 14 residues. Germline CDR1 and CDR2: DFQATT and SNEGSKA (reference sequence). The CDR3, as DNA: TGCAGTGCCTTCAGGACAGGGTACCAATACGAGCAGTACTTC. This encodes CSAFRTGYQYEQYF.